The rows below give T cell receptor beta chains drawn from one sample of a study of shared clonotypes between healthy human individuals. TCRdb's table, derived via immunoSEQ multiplex PCR, lists solely in-frame clones and lacks some. The table includes some 2.4 million clones, approximately 94% detected once. Sequenced input: naive CD4+ T cells from PBMCs. All receptors come from a man aged 18 to 29 in good health. Some clones in this sample may be carry-over from other donors' samples. The CDR3 runs from the conserved cysteine through the conserved F or W. Each record gives: V gene, J gene, clone size, D gene, CDR3 DNA, CDR3 protein. The D gene is left open where the match is weak. Size values are once, few and many counts, or a class for expanded clones, and some rows have none.

v_call: TRBV7-2
j_call: TRBJ2-1
clone_size: -
d_call: -
cdr3_nt: TGTGCCAGCAGCTTACGAACTGATTGGGGTGAGCAGTTCTTC
cdr3_aa: CASSLRTDWGEQFF

v_call: TRBV5-1
j_call: TRBJ2-7
clone_size: -
d_call: TRBD1
cdr3_nt: TGCGCCAGCAGCTGGGGACAGGGCCCTTCCGAGCAGTACTTC
cdr3_aa: CASSWGQGPSEQYF

v_call: TRBV27
j_call: TRBJ2-5
clone_size: -
d_call: -
cdr3_nt: TGTGCCAGCACTCTAGAGTCAGGGGTCGGGACCCAGTACTTC
cdr3_aa: CASTLESGVGTQYF

v_call: TRBV2
j_call: TRBJ2-6
clone_size: -
d_call: -
cdr3_nt: TGTGCCGGCCCCTATACCGGGACAACCGCCAACGTCCTGACTTTC
cdr3_aa: CAGPYTGTTANVLTF

v_call: TRBV9
j_call: TRBJ2-1
clone_size: -
d_call: TRBD2
cdr3_nt: TGTGCCAGCAGCGTAGTAGCGGCTAGCGGGAGTCGTAATGAGCAGTTCTTC
cdr3_aa: CASSVVAASGSRNEQFF

v_call: TRBV6-6
j_call: TRBJ2-7
clone_size: -
d_call: TRBD1
cdr3_nt: TGTGCCAGCACTTTCTTTGGGACAGGGGACGAGCAGTACTTC
cdr3_aa: CASTFFGTGDEQYF

v_call: TRBV11-2
j_call: TRBJ1-1
clone_size: -
d_call: -
cdr3_nt: TGTGCCAGCAGTTCATTTCGCTCGGGGCCTGAAGCTTTCTTT
cdr3_aa: CASSSFRSGPEAFF

v_call: TRBV5-1
j_call: TRBJ2-1
clone_size: -
d_call: -
cdr3_nt: TGCGCCAGCAGCTTAGGCAGCGGCACCTACAATGAGCAGTTCTTC
cdr3_aa: CASSLGSGTYNEQFF

v_call: TRBV6-5
j_call: TRBJ1-1
clone_size: -
d_call: -
cdr3_nt: TGTGCCAGCAGCTCCCGGGGCTTTGAAGCTTTCTTT
cdr3_aa: CASSSRGFEAFF

v_call: TRBV5-1
j_call: TRBJ2-1
clone_size: -
d_call: -
cdr3_nt: TGCGCCAGCAGCTGGCGTGGACCGACCTACAATGAGCAGTTCTTC
cdr3_aa: CASSWRGPTYNEQFF

v_call: TRBV2
j_call: TRBJ1-1
clone_size: -
d_call: -
cdr3_nt: TGTGCCAGCAGTCTGGACCGCGTGGCTGAAGCTTTCTTT
cdr3_aa: CASSLDRVAEAFF

v_call: TRBV6-5
j_call: TRBJ1-1
clone_size: few
d_call: -
cdr3_nt: TGTGCCATCCGAAGGGGCACTGAAGCTTTCTTT
cdr3_aa: CAIRRGTEAFF

v_call: TRBV4-2
j_call: TRBJ2-1
clone_size: -
d_call: TRBD2
cdr3_nt: TGTGCCAGCAGCCAAGCCGAGGGACTAGCGGCCTACAATGAGCAGTTCTTC
cdr3_aa: CASSQAEGLAAYNEQFF

v_call: TRBV11-2
j_call: TRBJ2-7
clone_size: -
d_call: -
cdr3_nt: TGTGCCAGCAGCTATCCGGGGGTCTACGAGCAGTACTTC
cdr3_aa: CASSYPGVYEQYF

v_call: TRBV27
j_call: TRBJ2-1
clone_size: -
d_call: -
cdr3_nt: TGTGCCAGCAGTTTGCGCGGGAACCATGCGCCCCCTTACAATGAGCAGTTCTTC
cdr3_aa: CASSLRGNHAPPYNEQFF

v_call: TRBV2
j_call: TRBJ2-1
clone_size: -
d_call: TRBD2
cdr3_nt: TGTGCCAACCAAAAGACTAGCAATTCCTACAATGAGCAGTTCTTC
cdr3_aa: CANQKTSNSYNEQFF

v_call: TRBV25-1
j_call: TRBJ1-4
clone_size: -
d_call: -
cdr3_nt: TGTGCCAGCAGTGAAAGTTGGGGCACAAATGAAAAACTGTTTTTT
cdr3_aa: CASSESWGTNEKLFF

v_call: TRBV11-3
j_call: TRBJ1-1
clone_size: once
d_call: -
cdr3_nt: TGTGCCAGCAGCTTTTCCCTGAACACTGAAGCTTTCTTT
cdr3_aa: CASSFSLNTEAFF

v_call: TRBV27
j_call: TRBJ1-2
clone_size: -
d_call: -
cdr3_nt: TGTGCCAGCACTCTTAAACTTAGGGCGGCGGGAAACTATGGCTACACCTTC
cdr3_aa: CASTLKLRAAGNYGYTF

v_call: TRBV5-8
j_call: TRBJ2-2
clone_size: -
d_call: -
cdr3_nt: TGTGCCAGCAGCTTTCATCCGGGAGCCACAACCGGGGAGCTGTTTTTT
cdr3_aa: CASSFHPGATTGELFF

v_call: TRBV28
j_call: TRBJ1-2
clone_size: -
d_call: -
cdr3_nt: TGTGCCAGCACTTCGGCGAAAGGCTACACCTTC
cdr3_aa: CASTSAKGYTF

v_call: TRBV2
j_call: TRBJ1-3
clone_size: -
d_call: -
cdr3_nt: TGTGCCAGCGGTCGTTTATCTGGAAACACCATATATTTT
cdr3_aa: CASGRLSGNTIYF

v_call: TRBV30
j_call: TRBJ2-3
clone_size: -
d_call: TRBD1
cdr3_nt: TGTGCCTGGACGTTAGGGGGCGGACCCACAGATACGCAGTATTTT
cdr3_aa: CAWTLGGGPTDTQYF

v_call: TRBV29-1
j_call: TRBJ2-3
clone_size: -
d_call: -
cdr3_nt: TGCAGCGTTGGGGGACCCAACACAGATACGCAGTATTTT
cdr3_aa: CSVGGPNTDTQYF

v_call: TRBV21-1
j_call: TRBJ1-5
clone_size: -
d_call: -
cdr3_nt: TGCGCCAGCTCATTAGTTGGCACCTACAGAGCCCAGCATTTT
cdr3_aa: CASSLVGTYRAQHF

v_call: TRBV28
j_call: TRBJ2-5
clone_size: -
d_call: TRBD1
cdr3_nt: TGTGCCAGCAGAACAGGGGCCGGGGAGACCCAGTACTTC
cdr3_aa: CASRTGAGETQYF

v_call: TRBV5-4
j_call: TRBJ2-1
clone_size: -
d_call: -
cdr3_nt: TGTGCCAGCAGCTTGGGGGGGCGGGACTACAATGAGCAGTTCTTC
cdr3_aa: CASSLGGRDYNEQFF

v_call: TRBV30
j_call: TRBJ2-3
clone_size: -
d_call: TRBD1
cdr3_nt: TGTGCCTTCTCTCTACAGGGGGCGCTTCGGGATACGCAGTATTTT
cdr3_aa: CAFSLQGALRDTQYF

v_call: TRBV29-1
j_call: TRBJ2-7
clone_size: -
d_call: -
cdr3_nt: TGCAGCGCCGGGGACCTCCTGTCCTACGAGCAGTACTTC
cdr3_aa: CSAGDLLSYEQYF

v_call: TRBV6-6
j_call: TRBJ1-1
clone_size: -
d_call: -
cdr3_nt: TGTGCCAGCAGTTTGCGGCAGGAGAACACTGAAGCTTTCTTT
cdr3_aa: CASSLRQENTEAFF

v_call: TRBV4-1
j_call: TRBJ2-3
clone_size: -
d_call: TRBD2
cdr3_nt: TGCGCCAGCAGCCCCGGGACTAGCCATGATACGCAGTATTTT
cdr3_aa: CASSPGTSHDTQYF

v_call: TRBV29-1
j_call: TRBJ1-1
clone_size: -
d_call: TRBD1
cdr3_nt: TGCAGCGCCCAGGACCCGGGACAGCCCATGAACACTGAAGCTTTCTTT
cdr3_aa: CSAQDPGQPMNTEAFF

v_call: TRBV28
j_call: TRBJ1-1
clone_size: -
d_call: -
cdr3_nt: TGTGCCAGCAGTTTTAGCGGGGGATGGGAAGCTTTCTTT
cdr3_aa: CASSFSGGWEAFF

v_call: TRBV7-9
j_call: TRBJ1-1
clone_size: -
d_call: -
cdr3_nt: TGTGCCAGCGGACAAGAGGCTCACACTGAAGCTTTCTTT
cdr3_aa: CASGQEAHTEAFF

v_call: TRBV5-1
j_call: TRBJ2-7
clone_size: -
d_call: TRBD1
cdr3_nt: TGCGCCAGCAACGAAGTTTTAGGCAGGGGGCCAAGTGAGCAGTACTTC
cdr3_aa: CASNEVLGRGPSEQYF

v_call: TRBV30
j_call: TRBJ1-3
clone_size: -
d_call: -
cdr3_nt: TGTGCCTGGAGCATAGCGACAGTATCTGGAAACACCATATATTTT
cdr3_aa: CAWSIATVSGNTIYF

v_call: TRBV4-1
j_call: TRBJ2-7
clone_size: -
d_call: TRBD2
cdr3_nt: TGCGCCAGCAGCCAAATACCGGGACTAGTAGCAGAAGAGCAGTACTTC
cdr3_aa: CASSQIPGLVAEEQYF

v_call: TRBV7-2
j_call: TRBJ2-1
clone_size: -
d_call: -
cdr3_nt: TGTGCCAGCAGCTCCACCCGCAGGGGATACAATGAGCAGTTCTTC
cdr3_aa: CASSSTRRGYNEQFF

v_call: TRBV5-4
j_call: TRBJ1-4
clone_size: -
d_call: -
cdr3_nt: TGTGCCAGCAGCCCGGGACCGGAGCGTGAAAAACTGTTTTTT
cdr3_aa: CASSPGPEREKLFF

v_call: TRBV7-8
j_call: TRBJ2-3
clone_size: -
d_call: TRBD1
cdr3_nt: TGTGCCAGCAGCTTAGCGGGGACAGTCTTGAGTGCAGATACGCAGTATTTT
cdr3_aa: CASSLAGTVLSADTQYF

v_call: TRBV30
j_call: TRBJ1-2
clone_size: -
d_call: TRBD1
cdr3_nt: TGTGCCATAGTAGGGGGCAACTATGGCTACACCTTC
cdr3_aa: CAIVGGNYGYTF

v_call: TRBV11-2
j_call: TRBJ2-7
clone_size: -
d_call: TRBD2
cdr3_nt: TGTGCCAGCAGCGTTCCCGCGGGGGGGGAGGTTAAATACTTC
cdr3_aa: CASSVPAGGEVKYF

v_call: TRBV5-1
j_call: TRBJ2-4
clone_size: -
d_call: -
cdr3_nt: TGCGCCAGCAGCGCGTCAGGGGTTCAAAACATTCAGTACTTC
cdr3_aa: CASSASGVQNIQYF

v_call: TRBV2
j_call: TRBJ1-4
clone_size: -
d_call: -
cdr3_nt: TGTGCCAGCTCCATAGGACGGTCCGGGGAAAAACTGTTTTTT
cdr3_aa: CASSIGRSGEKLFF

v_call: TRBV5-5
j_call: TRBJ1-5
clone_size: -
d_call: -
cdr3_nt: TGTGCCAGCAGCTTGGCCGAGGGGTTCAATCAGCCCCAGCATTTT
cdr3_aa: CASSLAEGFNQPQHF

v_call: TRBV18
j_call: TRBJ1-1
clone_size: -
d_call: -
cdr3_nt: TGTGCCAGCTCCCCGGGGTGGGCAAACACTGAAGCTTTCTTT
cdr3_aa: CASSPGWANTEAFF

v_call: TRBV4-2
j_call: TRBJ2-1
clone_size: few
d_call: -
cdr3_nt: TGTGCCAGCAGCCAAGATAACCACAATGAGCAGTTCTTC
cdr3_aa: CASSQDNHNEQFF

v_call: TRBV5-5
j_call: TRBJ1-5
clone_size: once
d_call: -
cdr3_nt: TGTGCCAGCAGCTCGACCCAAGGTGACAGGTCGGGTCAGCCCCAGCATTTT
cdr3_aa: CASSSTQGDRSGQPQHF

v_call: TRBV7-6
j_call: TRBJ2-7
clone_size: -
d_call: -
cdr3_nt: TGTGCCAGCAGCTTAAATTCCTACGAGCAGCACTTC
cdr3_aa: CASSLNSYEQHF

v_call: TRBV6-1
j_call: TRBJ1-1
clone_size: -
d_call: -
cdr3_nt: TGTGCCAGCAGCCCGGCCCGGGAGACTGAAGCTTTCTTT
cdr3_aa: CASSPARETEAFF

v_call: TRBV15
j_call: TRBJ2-5
clone_size: -
d_call: TRBD2
cdr3_nt: TGTGCCACCAGTCCCCTAGCGGGTAGGGAGACCCAGTACTTC
cdr3_aa: CATSPLAGRETQYF

v_call: TRBV5-1
j_call: TRBJ1-2
clone_size: -
d_call: -
cdr3_nt: TGCGCCAGCAGCTTCGACAGCTTTAATGGCTACACCTTC
cdr3_aa: CASSFDSFNGYTF

v_call: TRBV5-8
j_call: TRBJ2-7
clone_size: -
d_call: -
cdr3_nt: TGTGCCAGCAGCTTGGGGGTTTTCTCTCCCCCCTACGAGCAGTACTTC
cdr3_aa: CASSLGVFSPPYEQYF